This T cell receptor (beta chain) was found in a study of T cells in localized non-small cell lung cancer. The table came from immunoSEQ multiplex PCR; TCRdb's copy has only in-frame clones and leaves some out. The table lists about 11,000 clones, 90% of them singletons. V shed 5 bases, J shed 4 bases, and the junction held 4 bases outside the gene matches. CDR1 SGHTA and CDR2 FQGNSA come from the germline V gene. The CDR3 has 14 amino acids. The material sequenced was peripheral blood, taken before any cancer treatment. The receptor comes from a male donor aged 60 or older with stage III lung adenocarcinoma. The gene calls are TRBV7-2 and TRBJ1-5, with 8 bases lining up with TRBD1. CDR3 nucleotides: TGTGCCAGCAGCGCCACAGGGGGAAATCAGCCCCAGCATTTT. Protein sequence: CASSATGGNQPQHF.